Listed below are T cell receptor beta chains from one sample, sequenced in a study of CD8+ T cells in alopecia areata. Profiling relied on immunoSEQ multiplex PCR, and the TCRdb table lists in-frame clones only, not all of them. The repertoire holds 120,000 or so clones, with about 54% as singletons. The sequencing here drew on CD8+ T cells sorted from blood, taken at week 4, from a patient treated with tofacitinib. These receptors were collected from a human donor with alopecia areata. CDR3s include the opening cysteine and the closing phenylalanine or tryptophan. Each record gives: J gene, D gene, V gene, clone size, CDR3 protein, CDR3 DNA. The D gene is left open where the match is weak. Only some rows state a clone size, as once, few, many or a class for expanded clones.

TRBJ2-7 - TRBV7-9 - CASSLVGGTSYEQYF TGTGCCAGCAGCTTAGTTGGCGGAACCTCCTACGAGCAGTACTTC
TRBJ1-5 - TRBV30 - CAWSKVRYNQPQHF TGTGCCTGGAGTAAGGTTCGGTATAATCAGCCCCAGCATTTT
TRBJ2-1 - TRBV5-4 once CASSLESGAGNEQFF TGTGCCAGCAGCTTGGAGTCGGGGGCGGGCAATGAGCAGTTCTTC
TRBJ1-1 - TRBV28 - CASRGRTADLNTEAFF TGTGCCAGCAGAGGGCGGACAGCAGACTTAAACACTGAAGCTTTCTTT
TRBJ2-2 - TRBV29-1 few CSVESENTGELFF TGCAGCGTTGAGTCAGAGAACACCGGGGAGCTGTTTTTT
TRBJ1-1 - TRBV4-3 - CASSQVIGIPNTEAFF TGCGCCAGCAGCCAAGTCATCGGGATTCCGAACACTGAAGCTTTCTTT
TRBJ2-1 - TRBV30 few CAWSSGTGKNEQFF TGTGCCTGGAGCTCAGGAACGGGGAAAAATGAGCAGTTCTTC
TRBJ2-7 TRBD1 TRBV29-1 - CSVEFRTGGYEQYF TGCAGCGTTGAATTTAGGACAGGGGGGTACGAGCAGTACTTC
TRBJ1-4 TRBD1 TRBV11-2 - CASSPGGRFFGLFF TGTGCCAGCAGCCCAGGGGGCCGCTTCTTTGGGCTGTTTTTT
TRBJ1-1 - TRBV7-6 - CASSQTVTALMNTEAFF TGTGCCAGCAGCCAAACCGTGACAGCCCTTATGAACACTGAAGCTTTCTTT
TRBJ1-2 - TRBV19 - CASSPAGEGYTF TGTGCCAGTAGCCCGGCAGGGGAGGGCTACACCTTC
TRBJ2-7 - TRBV5-1 - CASSLSVTYEQYF TGCGCCAGCAGCTTGTCAGTGACCTACGAGCAGTACTTC
TRBJ1-1 - TRBV30 - CAWSVSGTTEAFF TGTGCCTGGAGTGTATCCGGGACCACTGAAGCTTTCTTT
TRBJ2-3 TRBD2 TRBV4-1 - CASRTEGSGGSSTDTQYF TGCGCCAGCCGCACCGAAGGCAGCGGGGGGTCTAGCACAGATACGCAGTATTTT
TRBJ2-2 TRBD1 TRBV29-1 - CSVEKGQTNTGELFF TGCAGCGTCGAAAAGGGACAGACGAACACCGGGGAGCTGTTTTTT
TRBJ1-5 - TRBV5-6 - CASSFQGALSNQPQHF TGTGCCAGCAGCTTCCAGGGCGCCCTTAGCAATCAGCCCCAGCATTTT
TRBJ2-3 TRBD2 TRBV29-1 few CSFTMSGAQDTQYF TGCAGCTTCACTATGAGCGGGGCACAAGATACGCAGTATTTT
TRBJ1-1 - TRBV30 - CAWDDTGTPEAFF TGTGCCTGGGACGATACCGGGACACCCGAAGCTTTCTTT
TRBJ2-5 - TRBV19 few CASSIIPDQETQYF TGTGCCAGTAGTATAATACCGGACCAAGAGACCCAGTACTTC
TRBJ1-5 - TRBV13 - CASSLGRYSNQPQHF TGTGCCAGCAGCTTAGGACGGTATAGCAATCAGCCCCAGCATTTT
TRBJ2-5 TRBD2 TRBV7-8 once CASSSAPGTSGGPGETQYF TGTGCCAGCAGCTCGGCACCCGGGACTAGCGGGGGGCCCGGAGAGACCCAGTACTTC
TRBJ2-7 TRBD1 TRBV14 - CASSRETGSSYEQYF TGTGCCAGCAGCCGAGAGACAGGGAGCTCCTACGAGCAGTACTTC
TRBJ2-7 - TRBV2 few CASSERIYEQYF TGTGCCAGCAGCGAGCGGATCTACGAGCAGTACTTC
TRBJ2-6 - TRBV7-9 few CASSIRGESGANVLTF TGTGCCAGCAGCATAAGAGGGGAGTCTGGGGCCAACGTCCTGACTTTC
TRBJ2-5 - TRBV7-9 - CASSSRGGGETQYF TGTGCCAGCAGCTCAAGAGGGGGAGGAGAGACCCAGTACTTC
TRBJ1-5 - TRBV30 - CAWSLGPSNQPQHF TGTGCCTGGAGCCTGGGACCCAGCAATCAGCCCCAGCATTTT
TRBJ1-2 - TRBV25-1 - CASSDTRYGYTF TGTGCCAGCAGTGACACCCGCTATGGCTACACCTTC
TRBJ1-5 - TRBV30 once CAWSEGGYNQPQHF TGTGCCTGGAGTGAAGGGGGGTACAATCAGCCCCAGCATTTT
TRBJ1-2 - TRBV9 once CASSGTTDHFYGYTF TGTGCCAGCAGCGGAACGACAGACCACTTCTATGGCTACACCTTC
TRBJ1-5 TRBD1 TRBV29-1 - CSVETGVGNQPQHF TGCAGCGTTGAGACAGGGGTCGGCAATCAGCCCCAGCATTTT
TRBJ1-1 - TRBV15 - CATSRDRIAGLEAFF TGTGCCACCAGCAGAGACCGGATAGCAGGGCTTGAAGCTTTCTTT
TRBJ2-1 TRBD1 TRBV9 - CASSEDRADEQFF TGTGCCAGCAGCGAAGACAGGGCCGATGAGCAGTTCTTC
TRBJ1-6 - TRBV7-8 - CASSPTVAGASYNSPLHF TGTGCCAGCAGCCCGACCGTGGCAGGTGCCTCCTATAATTCACCCCTCCACTTT
TRBJ1-5 - TRBV28 - CASSPFRVGSNQPQHF TGTGCCAGCAGTCCGTTCAGGGTTGGAAGCAATCAGCCCCAGCATTTT
TRBJ2-2 - TRBV29-1 - CSAFLAGELFF TGCAGTGCTTTTTTGGCCGGGGAGCTGTTTTTT
TRBJ1-5 - TRBV30 few CAWSVLDRQPQHF TGTGCCTGGAGTGTATTGGACAGACAGCCCCAGCATTTT
TRBJ2-7 - TRBV7-2 - CASSFQDEQYF TGTGCCAGCAGCTTCCAGGACGAGCAGTACTTC
TRBJ2-7 - TRBV30 - CAWSAGYSYEQYF TGTGCCTGGAGTGCGGGCTACTCCTACGAGCAGTACTTC
TRBJ2-1 TRBD2 TRBV29-1 few CSVEDPDRGGNYNEQFF TGCAGCGTTGAAGATCCGGATCGCGGGGGGAACTACAATGAGCAGTTCTTC
TRBJ1-5 TRBD1 TRBV30 - CALNLVGQGNQPQHF TGTGCCTTGAATCTGGTGGGACAGGGCAATCAGCCCCAGCATTTT
TRBJ1-2 - TRBV7-9 - CASSLVLVEGYTF TGTGCCAGCAGCTTAGTTTTGGTGGAAGGCTACACCTTC
TRBJ2-5 - TRBV13 - CASSFWHGSEWDQYF TGTGCCAGCAGCTTCTGGCACGGGTCGGAGTGGGACCAGTACTTC
TRBJ2-7 - TRBV4-3 - CASSQDFGLYEQYF TGCGCCAGCAGCCAAGATTTTGGACTCTACGAGCAGTACTTC
TRBJ1-2 - TRBV7-9 few CASSFSREPLSWTF TGTGCCAGCAGCTTCTCCCGGGAGCCCCTATCGTGGACCTTC
TRBJ2-2 - TRBV29-1 - CSVGLLGTAGITTNTGELFF TGCAGCGTTGGGTTGCTAGGGACAGCGGGGATTACGACGAACACCGGGGAGCTGTTTTTT
TRBJ2-3 TRBD2 TRBV13 few CASSLLAGGTDTQYF TGTGCCAGCAGCCTACTAGCGGGGGGAACAGATACGCAGTATTTT
TRBJ1-4 TRBD1 TRBV29-1 - CSVMDRGIGNEKLFF TGCAGCGTTATGGACAGGGGAATTGGGAATGAAAAACTGTTTTTT
TRBJ1-5 - TRBV13 - CASTERGVNQPQHF TGTGCCAGCACCGAAAGGGGGGTGAATCAGCCCCAGCATTTT
TRBJ2-5 - TRBV5-1 - CASGPRGAQETQYF TGCGCCAGCGGGCCCCGCGGTGCACAAGAGACCCAGTACTTC
TRBJ2-5 - TRBV13 few CASSTSQGETQYF TGTGCCAGCAGCACATCTCAGGGAGAGACCCAGTACTTC
TRBJ2-6 - TRBV7-9 - CASSFNPSIPSGANVLTF TGTGCCAGCAGCTTCAACCCGAGTATCCCTTCGGGGGCCAACGTCCTGACTTTC
TRBJ1-1 - TRBV25-1 - CASEEGRALNTEAFF TGTGCCAGCGAGGAGGGGAGGGCATTGAACACTGAAGCTTTCTTT
TRBJ2-7 - TRBV29-1 - CSVPQGRYEQYF TGCAGCGTTCCCCAGGGGAGGTACGAGCAGTACTTC